Here is one T cell receptor beta chain with its context. It lacks a known antigen. No base quality information exists; no much larger clone differs at one position. Receptor amplification or capture employed PCR. TCR sequencing of DNA from cultured CD4+ T cells used the Oncomine TCR Beta short-read assay at the Johns Hopkins FTIC core. The QIAamp micro DNA kit was used to extract genomic DNA from the cultured CD4+ T cells. Oncomine TCR Beta libraries made from cultured CD4+ T cells were pooled using unique dual indexes and sequenced on an Illumina iSeq 100. Regarding the original processing steps: Non-productive sequences were removed, and CDR3s that did not start with C, did not end with F or W, or were shorter than 7 amino acids were discarded. Antigen-specific clonotypes were identified with the MANAFEST web application by comparing peptide-stimulated wells with reference and other culture wells. To be called positive, a clone needed an FDR below 0.05, an odds ratio above 5, and a productive frequency above 0.1% in at least two of three replicate wells. A clonotype counted as cross-reactive if it showed significant expansion both in the SARS-CoV-2 spike wells and in at least one common cold coronavirus spike condition. Using R version 3.6.1, CDR3 homology was evaluated through Levenshtein distances (stringdist) along with unrooted phylogenetic trees (ape). TCRdb trimmed the raw reads at Q25, called clones with MiXCR and kept productive beta chains. Records with the same CDR3 protein are collapsed into one entry carrying the most frequent genes and DNA. TCRdb's processing, not the authors' own work, is the source of the V and J calls. Present in this sample are some 9,600 distinct CDR3 sequences, under 80% of which were seen just once. Of the sample, approximately 33% is held by the ten largest clones.

The sample is drawn from a study of vaccination and CD4 T cells after COVID-19 (dated by TCRdb to between 2021 and 2023). Turning to the overall study: Convalescent patients had a positive SARS-CoV-2 result on nasal swab PCR, and of these patients, several had mild disease and one had severe disease. The convalescent cohort comprised six males and four females, including two Hispanic individuals, seven Caucasians, two Asians and one multiracial person. Participants received two doses of either the Pfizer-BioNTech BNT162b2 vaccine (n=8) or the Moderna mRNA-1273 vaccine (n=2). Post-COVID blood samples were collected from convalescent patients a median of around 96 days after diagnosis, with a range of about 30 to 161 days. Post-vaccine blood samples were taken a median of approximately 76 days after the second vaccine dose, with a range of about 12 to 250 days. The cultures were stimulated with overlapping spike peptide pools from SARS-CoV-2 and from the common cold coronaviruses HCoV-NL63, HCoV-OC43 and HCoV-229E. Control cultures received a CEFX viral epitope pool as the positive control, an HIV-1 Nef peptide pool as the negative control, or no peptide. The spike-specific CD4+ TCR repertoire was compared before and after mRNA vaccination in ten to eleven COVID-19 convalescent patients and a few infection-naive healthy vaccine recipients. Overall study outcomes, separate from this receptor: Although the median number of SARS-CoV-2-reactive clonotypes went up from roughly 20 after infection to 35 to 40 after vaccination, the increase was not significant. The number of convalescent patients in the study was relatively small, and the study did not examine early timepoints following natural infection. Of the vaccine-specific clones found in convalescent patients, nearly all (304 of 307) were mono-reactive for SARS-CoV-2 spike instead of being cross-reactive with common cold coronaviruses. Among the post-vaccine SARS-CoV-2-reactive clones in convalescent patients, a median about 89% showed up only after vaccination, which suggests vaccine-specific priming.

The treatment or condition label for this specimen denotes: roughly 11-day PBMC culture with coronavirus spike peptide pools or control peptides (ViraFEST assay). To expand antigen-specific T cells with peptide pools and then pick out the expanded clonotypes through TCR sequencing, the study relied on the ViraFEST assay. Positive SARS-CoV-2 PCR tests in the convalescent patients dated from March to December 2020, before Alpha, Beta and Delta variants emerged in the United States. Some 2 million PBMCs per well were cultured in IMDM with roughly 5% human AB serum and around 10 IU/ml IL-2, plus 10 ug/ml peptide pools. On days 3 and 7, half of the culture medium was replaced with fresh IL-2-containing medium. Once the cells had been in culture for around ten days, the EasySep CD4+ T cell isolation kit was used to isolate CD4+ T cells by negative selection. PBMCs were separated from whole blood using Ficoll-Paque Plus gradient centrifugation and then either used fresh or cryopreserved at -140C. Each culture condition was generally run in triplicate wells.

Input material: CD4+ T cells from blood, cultured in vitro. This receptor was identified in a human donor who had recovered from COVID-19.

The nucleotide sequence reads as follows: TGTGCCAGCAGTTTAGCGGGGGACAGTAAAGCTTTCTTT. Translated, it gives CASSLAGDSKAFF. The rearrangement combines TRBV12-3 or TRBV12-4 with TRBJ1-1, with 7 middle bases fitting TRBD1. There are 13 amino acids in the CDR3, from cysteine to phenylalanine inclusive. The sequence is cut down to CDR3 DNA, 39 bases in frame from base 1. Trimmed from V: 0 bases; trimmed from J: 9 bases; junction bases lacking a gene match: 4.